This paragraph reports one T cell receptor beta chain. This sample is drawn from a study of blood T cells in healthy people across ages. Germline assignment: CDR1 SGHDN and CDR2 FVKESK. The V gene lost 3 bases and the J gene lost 8 bases, with 17 bases spanning the gap. The length of the CDR3 is 15 residues. Together with a sample-barcoded 5' primer, a J-beta primer mix was included in a second PCR lasting about 7 to 11 cycles. Each CDR3 protein gets one entry after TCRdb re-called the 5' RACE reads with MiXCR. Among about 1,500,000 distinct CDR3 sequences listed, about 28% were seen once. Sequencing input: blood. V usage is TRBV14 and J usage is TRBJ2-1; tentatively, D is TRBD1 (5 bases). This receptor was identified in a woman in her thirties in good health. CDR3 in DNA: TGTGCCAGCAGCCAGAACGGTGGCAGGGTGTATGAGCAGTTCTTC. Translating it yields CASSQNGGRVYEQFF.